The 27 T cell receptor beta chains below come from one sample, sequenced in a study of STAT5B mutations in CD4+ large granular lymphocyte leukemia. The assay was immunoSEQ multiplex PCR, and TCRdb's table has in-frame clones only and misses some. The sample lists over 30,000 clones, approximately 82% occurring once. The material sequenced was CD4+ T cells from blood buffy coats. These receptors came from a human donor in good health.

This clone appeared once. V is TRBV11-2 and J is TRBJ2-2, with D possibly TRBD1 on 6 matching bases. Germline CDR1 and CDR2: SGHAT and FQNNGV. The CDR3 runs to 14 residues. The V gene lost 5 bases and the J gene lost 1 base, with 8 bases spanning the gap. CDR3 DNA: TGTGCCAGCAGCCAGGGACAGAACACCGGGGAGCTGTTTTTT. As protein: CASSQGQNTGELFF. The whole variable domain, filled in from reference TRBV11-2 and TRBJ2-2, reads EAGVAQSPRYKIIEKRQSVAFWCNPISGHATLYWYQQILGQGPKLLIQFQNNGVVDDSQLPKDRFSAERLKGVDSTLKIQPAKLEDSAVYLCASSQGQNTGELFFGEGSRLTVL.

This clone has just one count. This rearrangement joins TRBV6-1 to TRBJ2-3; D is tentatively TRBD1 or TRBD2 (5 bases each). With 11 bases removed from V and 2 bases from J, the gap between germline ends came to 14 bases. In germline, CDR1 is MNHNS, CDR2 SASEGT. CDR3 length: 13 residues. In nucleotides, the CDR3 is TGTGCCTGCAACCGGGACGACACAGATACGCAGTATTTT. Its translation: CACNRDDTDTQYF.

This clone was detected once. V is TRBV6-1 and J is TRBJ2-6; D unresolved. The CDR3 length is 13 residues. The ends were cut back, 6 bases at V and 2 bases at J, with 5 bases in the middle. CDR1 is MNHNS and CDR2 is SASEGT in the germline V gene. The CDR3 nucleotides are TGTGCCAGCAGGGTAGCTGGGGCCAACGTCCTGACTTTC. This translates into CASRVAGANVLTF.

The gene calls are TRBV19 and TRBJ1-2; possibly TRBD1 for D (5 bases). The CDR3 runs 15 residues. V dropped 7 bases and J dropped 5 bases, with 20 bases sitting between them. Per germline, CDR1 LNHDA and CDR2 SQIVND (reference sequence). The CDR3 bases are TGTGCCAGTACCGGGACGCACAACCCTATGTATGGCTACACCTTC. This encodes CASTGTHNPMYGYTF.

This clone was observed once. J is TRBJ2-1 and V is TRBV27; 8 nucleotides align to TRBD2. The CDR3 has 14 amino acids. The V gene's germline CDR1 is MNHEY and CDR2 SMNVEV (reference sequence). Losses at the gene ends were 8 bases for V and 3 bases for J; bases not matched to a gene: 6. The CDR3 loop is CASFRGGHYNEQFF. CDR3 nucleotides: TGTGCCAGCTTCCGGGGGGGGCACTACAATGAGCAGTTCTTC.

The chain is built from TRBV5-8 and TRBJ2-2, with D tentatively TRBD1 (6 bases). CDR3 length equals 14 residues. CDR1 and CDR2 (germline): SGHTS, YDEGEE. V lost 4 bases to trimming and J lost 2 bases, with 9 bases between them. The CDR3: CASSQDSNTGELFF. CDR3 DNA: TGTGCCAGCAGCCAGGACAGTAACACCGGGGAGCTGTTTTTT.

The sample holds a few counts of this clone. This rearrangement joins TRBV19 to TRBJ1-1; 7 bases align to TRBD1. Germline lookup yields CDR1 LNHDA and CDR2 SQIVND (reference sequence). V trimming: 2 bases; J trimming: 0 bases; junction bases outside the gene matches: 9. CDR3 length: 17 amino acids. CDR3 nucleotide sequence: TGTGCCAGTAGTATAACCCCCTCACAGGGGATGAACACTGAAGCTTTCTTT. Protein sequence: CASSITPSQGMNTEAFF.

This clone was observed once. The chain is built from TRBV7-2 and TRBJ2-3, with D tentatively TRBD1 (5 bases). Trimming pared 2 bases from V and 2 bases from J, leaving 8 bases between. The CDR3 loop spans 14 amino acids. Germline V gene lookup returns CDR1 SGHTA and CDR2 FQGNSA. Written as DNA, the CDR3 is TGTGCCAGCAGCTTACTCAGGGTCACAGATACGCAGTATTTT. Translating it yields CASSLLRVTDTQYF. The complete variable domain, with remaining parts taken from reference TRBV7-2 and TRBJ2-3, reads GAGVSQSPSNKVTEKGKDVELRCDPISGHTALYWYRQSLGQGLEFLIYFQGNSAPDKSGLPSDRFSAERTGGSVSTLTIQRTQQEDSAVYLCASSLLRVTDTQYFGPGTRLTVL.

This chain connects TRBV5-1 to TRBJ2-2; 9 positions agree with TRBD1. V was clipped by 0 bases and J by 1 base; unmatched bases: 1. This CDR3 region has 16 residues. The germline CDR1 and CDR2 sequences are SGHRS and YFSETQ. In DNA, the CDR3 is TGCGCCAGCAGCTTGGTGGGACAGGGGAACACCGGGGAGCTGTTTTTT. Translated, it gives CASSLVGQGNTGELFF.

The chain combines TRBV18 with TRBJ1-3; D is unclear. Germline V gene sequence: CDR1 KGHSH, CDR2 LQKENI. CDR3 length equals 13 residues. V was shortened by 3 bases and J by 8 bases, with 11 bases between the two germline ends. Here the CDR3 DNA reads TGTGCCAGCTCACCTAGCAAGGGAGACACCATATATTTT. Translated, it gives CASSPSKGDTIYF.

This chain uses TRBV7-9 with TRBJ2-5; weak D call: TRBD2 (5 bases). CDR1 is SEHNR and CDR2 is FQNEAQ in the germline V gene (reference sequence). V was shortened by 2 bases and J by 5 bases, with 18 bases between the two germline ends. The CDR3 is made up of 16 amino acids. The CDR3, as DNA: TGTGCCAGCAGCTTAAATCCCCGACACTCGGGGGAGACCCAGTACTTC. This encodes CASSLNPRHSGETQYF.

The V and J genes are TRBV5-4 and TRBJ1-6; TRBD1 agrees at 7 bases. V trimming: 3 bases; J trimming: 7 bases; junction bases outside the gene matches: 7. Germline lookup yields CDR1 SGHNT and CDR2 YYREEE (reference sequence). The CDR3 length is 15 residues. The CDR3 bases are TGTGCCAGCAGCTACCGGGACAGTGCCAATTCACCCCTCCACTTT. Amino acid sequence: CASSYRDSANSPLHF.

V is TRBV7-9 and J is TRBJ1-1; D is uncertain. The CDR3 covers 14 residues. V dropped 2 bases and J dropped 0 bases, with 7 bases sitting between them. Germline V gene sequence: CDR1 SEHNR, CDR2 FQNEAQ (reference sequence). The DNA for the CDR3 is TGTGCCAGCAGCTTATACAACATGAACACTGAAGCTTTCTTT. Encoded protein: CASSLYNMNTEAFF.

V gene TRBV19 combines with J gene TRBJ2-3; 9 nucleotides align to TRBD2. Germline trimming cut 7 bases from V and 5 bases from J; bases unmatched to any gene: 10. The CDR3 extends over 15 amino acids. Germline V gives CDR1 LNHDA, CDR2 SQIVND (reference sequence). The CDR3 DNA sequence: TGTGCCAGTAAGGCGGGCGGGGGGGCAATAGATACGCAGTATTTT. Residues: CASKAGGGAIDTQYF. Combining the CDR3 with reference TRBV19 and TRBJ2-3 gives the whole variable domain DGGITQSPKYLFRKEGQNVTLSCEQNLNHDAMYWYRQDPGQGLRLIYYSQIVNDFQKGDIAEGYSVSREKKESFPLTVTSAQKNPTAFYLCASKAGGGAIDTQYFGPGTRLTVL.

A single count supports this clone. V gene TRBV10-3 combines with J gene TRBJ2-1; weak D call: TRBD2 (6 bases). V lost 4 bases and J 5 bases, leaving 9 bases between the germline ends. Germline CDR1 and CDR2: ENHRY and SYGVKD. There are 13 residues in the CDR3. DNA for the CDR3: TGTGCCATCAGTGCGGTAGCGGACAATGAGCAGTTCTTC. The encoded protein is CAISAVADNEQFF.

The rearrangement joins TRBV7-2 to TRBJ2-1; 13 bases line up with TRBD2. The CDR3 length is 15 residues. V was pared by 2 bases and J by 8 bases, with 3 bases of the junction left unmatched. Germline CDR1 reads SGHTA; CDR2 reads FQGNSA. The CDR3 DNA follows: TGTGCCAGCAGCTTAATGGGACTAGCGGGACATGAGCAGTTCTTC. Translation: CASSLMGLAGHEQFF.

The gene calls are TRBV5-8 and TRBJ1-4; weak D call: TRBD1 (5 bases). The V and J ends lost 0 bases and 3 bases respectively, with 12 bases between them. CDR3 length: 16 residues. CDR1 is SGHTS and CDR2 is YDEGEE in the germline V gene. The CDR3 sequence is CASSLARGVANEKLFF. The CDR3 DNA is TGTGCCAGCAGCTTGGCGAGGGGAGTGGCTAATGAAAAACTGTTTTTT.

The V and J genes are TRBV7-2 and TRBJ1-2, with D hard to call. Germline CDR1 is SGHTA and CDR2 is FQGNSA. The CDR3 length is 16 residues. The V end was cut by 1 base, the J end by 7 bases, with 19 bases between. In nucleotides, the CDR3 is TGTGCCAGCAGCTTAGTCCCGTCGGACGGGCGGGGTGGCTACACCTTC. Translation: CASSLVPSDGRGGYTF.

The chain has TRBV7-2 and TRBJ1-5; D is unclear. Germline values: CDR1 SGHTA, CDR2 FQGNSA. This CDR3 contains 14 residues. Trimming shortened V by 2 bases and J by 4 bases, and 9 bases separated the two germline ends. CDR3 bases: TGTGCCAGCAGCTTAATTGCGGGGAATCAGCCCCAGCATTTT. It yields the protein CASSLIAGNQPQHF.

The chain is built from TRBV19 and TRBJ2-1; weak D call: TRBD1 (5 bases). The germline V gene has CDR1 LNHDA and CDR2 SQIVND (reference sequence). V was cut by 1 base and J by 4 bases, with 17 bases left in between. The CDR3 is 17 residues long. CDR3 sequence (DNA): TGTGCCAGTAGTATAGTGGAGACAGCCTCACCGTACAATGAGCAGTTCTTC. Translation gives CASSIVETASPYNEQFF.

The J gene is TRBJ2-5, the V gene TRBV2, with D possibly TRBD1 on 5 matching bases. The DNA end favors TRBJ2-7, so the J call may be wrong. The germline V gene has CDR1 SNHLY and CDR2 FYNNEI. This CDR3 has 13 residues. CDR3 sequence (DNA): TGTGCCAGCAGTGAGCCCAGGGACTACGAGCAGTACTTC. Its translation: CASSEPRDYEQYF.

The chain joins TRBV6-1 to TRBJ2-3; D might be TRBD2 (7 bases). Germline loops: CDR1 MNHNS, CDR2 SASEGT. With 6 bases removed from V and 8 bases from J, the gap between germline ends came to 21 bases. The CDR3 is 15 amino acids. The CDR3 region has the DNA TGTGCCAGCAGCCCCCGAGAGGGGGGGCCTGGTACGCAGTATTTT. Residues: CASSPREGGPGTQYF.

J is TRBJ1-1 and V is TRBV9; no clear D. Germline assignment: CDR1 SGDLS and CDR2 YYNGEE. Trimming stripped 1 base from V and 0 bases from J, with 4 bases between. The CDR3 extends over 13 amino acids. The CDR3 region is CASSVSLNTEAFF. CDR3 DNA sequence: TGTGCCAGCAGCGTAAGTCTGAACACTGAAGCTTTCTTT.

This rearrangement joins TRBV29-1 to TRBJ2-4; D gene ambiguous. This CDR3 contains 13 residues. Germline assignment: CDR1 SQVTM and CDR2 ANQGSEA. Deletions cut 6 bases from V and 1 base from J, with 10 bases between. CDR3 sequence reads: CSVVGTAKNIQYF. CDR3 bases: TGCAGCGTCGTGGGAACTGCCAAAAACATTCAGTACTTC.

This clone showed up just once. The rearrangement links TRBV18 to TRBJ2-4; TRBD1 matches at 7 bases. The CDR3 is 17 amino acids. The V and J ends lost 3 bases and 1 base, in that order; junction bases with no gene match: 9. Germline CDR1 and CDR2: KGHSH and LQKENI. CDR3 in DNA: TGTGCCAGCTCACCTAGACAGGGCGCGGAGGCCAAAAACATTCAGTACTTC. Translated, it gives CASSPRQGAEAKNIQYF.

The rearrangement uses TRBV11-2 and TRBJ2-7; unclear D gene. Germline-derived CDR1 and CDR2 are SGHAT and FQNNGV. This CDR3 comprises 13 residues. The germline V and J ends were trimmed by 1 base and 3 bases, with 7 bases remaining between them. The CDR3 DNA reads TGTGCCAGCAGCTTAGTTCGGAGCTACGAGCAGTACTTC. It codes for CASSLVRSYEQYF. The full variable domain, with the rest looked up from reference TRBV11-2 and TRBJ2-7, is EAGVAQSPRYKIIEKRQSVAFWCNPISGHATLYWYQQILGQGPKLLIQFQNNGVVDDSQLPKDRFSAERLKGVDSTLKIQPAKLEDSAVYLCASSLVRSYEQYFGPGTRLTVT.

V and J are TRBV19 and TRBJ1-2, with TRBD1 identical over 9 bases. Germline lookup yields CDR1 LNHDA and CDR2 SQIVND (reference sequence). This CDR3 comprises 15 residues. The V gene end was trimmed by 6 bases and the J gene end by 5 bases; junction bases not matched to a gene: 10. CDR3 in amino acids: CASRPGTGLLYGYTF. As DNA, the CDR3 is TGTGCCAGTAGACCAGGGACAGGGCTTCTTTATGGCTACACCTTC.